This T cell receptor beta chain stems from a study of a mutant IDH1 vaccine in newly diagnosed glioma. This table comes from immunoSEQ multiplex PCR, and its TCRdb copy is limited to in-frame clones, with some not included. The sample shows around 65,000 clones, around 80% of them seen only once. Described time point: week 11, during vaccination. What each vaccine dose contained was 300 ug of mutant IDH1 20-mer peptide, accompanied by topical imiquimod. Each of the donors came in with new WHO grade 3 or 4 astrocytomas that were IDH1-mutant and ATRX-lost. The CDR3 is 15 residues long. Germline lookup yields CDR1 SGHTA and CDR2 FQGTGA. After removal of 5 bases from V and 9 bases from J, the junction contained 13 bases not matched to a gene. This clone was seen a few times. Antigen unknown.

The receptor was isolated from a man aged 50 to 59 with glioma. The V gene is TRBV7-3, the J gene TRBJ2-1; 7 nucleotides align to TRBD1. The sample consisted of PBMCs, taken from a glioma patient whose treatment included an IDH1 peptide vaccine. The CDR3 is CASSHFRTGRSEQFF. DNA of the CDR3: TGTGCCAGCAGCCATTTCCGGACAGGAAGGAGTGAGCAGTTCTTC.